This is a list of T cell receptor beta chains from one sample in a study of T-cell memory formation after mild COVID-19. Each CDR3 protein is one row after TCRdb ran MiXCR on the 5' RACE reads. Among roughly 350,000 distinct CDR3 sequences listed, 28% were seen once. Sequencing was carried out using PBMCs or a T cell subset sorted from them (not recorded which). The receptors were gathered from an adult woman who had mild COVID-19 (a few samples of this study predate the infection). Cell type and time point are not known. Both conserved end residues are part of each CDR3. A D gene is named only where the DNA matches it firmly. Part of the rows lack a size; the others show once, few, many or a class for expanded clones.

abundance	d_gene	v_gene	j_gene	CDR3aa	CDR3nt
-	TRBD1	TRBV7-9	TRBJ2-3	CASSLAPRDRGGTQYF	TGTGCCAGCAGCTTAGCCCCACGGGACAGGGGAGGCACGCAGTATTTT
-	-	TRBV6-5	TRBJ1-2	CASSFRSNYGYTF	TGTGCCAGCAGTTTTCGATCTAACTATGGCTACACCTTC
once	TRBD1	TRBV6-2/TRBV6-3	TRBJ2-6	CASNAQGSGANVLTF	TGTGCCAGCAACGCACAGGGGTCTGGGGCCAACGTCCTGACTTTC
-	-	TRBV29-1	TRBJ1-2	CSVGQGDYGYTF	TGCAGCGTTGGGCAGGGAGACTATGGCTACACCTTC
-	-	TRBV6-5	TRBJ1-1	CASKTGRTEAFF	TGTGCCAGCAAGACAGGAAGAACTGAAGCTTTCTTT
-	-	TRBV25-1	TRBJ1-3	CASSELGEGVDGNTIYF	TGTGCCAGCAGTGAATTAGGAGAGGGCGTAGATGGAAACACCATATATTTT
-	-	TRBV6-2/TRBV6-3	TRBJ1-2	CASSHDRGYTF	TGTGCCAGCAGTCATGATCGCGGCTACACCTTC
-	TRBD1	TRBV5-1	TRBJ2-2	CASSLGSSGTGSYTGELFF	TGCGCCAGCAGCTTGGGATCTTCTGGGACAGGGTCGTACACCGGGGAGCTGTTTTTT
-	-	TRBV30	TRBJ2-7	CAWSLRDYEQYF	TGTGCCTGGAGTCTCAGAGACTACGAGCAGTACTTC
-	-	TRBV15	TRBJ1-4	CATSRTVNEKLFF	TGTGCCACCAGCAGAACAGTTAATGAAAAACTGTTTTTT
-	TRBD1	TRBV5-8	TRBJ2-5	CASSYGTGRGETQYF	TGTGCCAGCAGCTACGGGACAGGGAGAGGAGAGACCCAGTACTTC
-	-	TRBV20-1	TRBJ1-2	CSALTEGYGYTF	TGCAGTGCCCTCACGGAGGGCTATGGCTACACCTTC
-	TRBD2	TRBV7-3	TRBJ2-5	CASSPLPQREFKETQYF	TGTGCCAGCAGCCCCCTGCCCCAGCGGGAGTTTAAAGAGACCCAGTACTTC
-	-	TRBV10-3	TRBJ1-4	CAITRGTNEKLFF	TGTGCCATCACAAGGGGGACTAATGAAAAACTGTTTTTT
-	TRBD1	TRBV29-1	TRBJ2-3	CSVGTGSTDTQYF	TGCAGCGTCGGGACAGGGAGCACAGATACGCAGTATTTT
few	-	TRBV19	TRBJ2-7	CASSPAFGSEQYF	TGTGCCAGTAGTCCCGCCTTTGGATCCGAGCAGTACTTC
few	-	TRBV9	TRBJ2-3	CASSLQQRTNYYTDTQYF	TGTGCCAGCAGCCTTCAACAGCGCACCAATTACTACACAGATACGCAGTATTTT
few	-	TRBV7-9	TRBJ1-2	CASGRTAVNYGYTF	TGTGCCAGCGGTAGGACAGCGGTTAACTATGGCTACACCTTC
few	-	TRBV7-2	TRBJ2-2	CASSPDGGRRGELFF	TGTGCCAGCAGCCCGGACGGGGGGCGCCGCGGGGAGCTGTTTTTT
-	TRBD2	TRBV20-1	TRBJ2-1	CSGLIGRGAYNEQFF	TGCAGTGGTCTCATCGGGCGGGGGGCTTACAATGAGCAGTTCTTC